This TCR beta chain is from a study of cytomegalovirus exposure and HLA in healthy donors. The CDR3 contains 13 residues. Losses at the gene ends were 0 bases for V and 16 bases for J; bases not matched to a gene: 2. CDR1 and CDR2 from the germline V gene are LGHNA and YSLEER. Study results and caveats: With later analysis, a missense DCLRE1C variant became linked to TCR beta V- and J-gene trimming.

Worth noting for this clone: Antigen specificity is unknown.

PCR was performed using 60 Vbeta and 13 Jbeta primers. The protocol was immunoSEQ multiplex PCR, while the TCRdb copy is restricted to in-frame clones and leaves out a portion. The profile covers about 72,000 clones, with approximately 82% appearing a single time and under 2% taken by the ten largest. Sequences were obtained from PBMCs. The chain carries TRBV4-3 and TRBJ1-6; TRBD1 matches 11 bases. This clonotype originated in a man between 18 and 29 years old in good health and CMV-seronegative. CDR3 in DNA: TGCGCCAGCAGCCAAGAGGGGACAGGGGGACTCCACTTT. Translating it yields CASSQEGTGGLHF.